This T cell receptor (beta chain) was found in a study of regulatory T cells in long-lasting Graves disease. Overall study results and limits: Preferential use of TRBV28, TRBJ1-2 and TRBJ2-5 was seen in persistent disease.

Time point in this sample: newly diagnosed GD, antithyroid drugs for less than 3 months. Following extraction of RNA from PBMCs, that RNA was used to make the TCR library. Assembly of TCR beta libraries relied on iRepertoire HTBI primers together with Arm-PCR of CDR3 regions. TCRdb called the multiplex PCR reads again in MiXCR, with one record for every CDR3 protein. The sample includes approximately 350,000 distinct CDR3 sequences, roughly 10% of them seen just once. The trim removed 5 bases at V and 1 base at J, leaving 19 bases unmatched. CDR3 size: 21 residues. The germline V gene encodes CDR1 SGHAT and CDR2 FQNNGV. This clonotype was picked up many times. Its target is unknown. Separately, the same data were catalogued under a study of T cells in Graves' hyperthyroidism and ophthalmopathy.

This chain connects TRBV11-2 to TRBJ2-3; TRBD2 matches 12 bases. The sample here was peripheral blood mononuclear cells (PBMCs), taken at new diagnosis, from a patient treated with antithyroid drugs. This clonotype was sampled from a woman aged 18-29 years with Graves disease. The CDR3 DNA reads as TGTGCCAGCAGCACATACCAGGGGTTACTAGCGGGGGGTAGGGGCACAGATACGCAGTATTTT. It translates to CASSTYQGLLAGGRGTDTQYF.